The entry below describes one TCR beta chain. This specimen belongs to a study of blood T cell repertoires in COVID-19. Looked up from germline, CDR1 is LNHDA and CDR2 is SQIVND (reference sequence). This CDR3 comprises 15 residues. V dropped 5 bases and J dropped 0 bases, with 13 bases sitting between them. The data were produced by immunoSEQ multiplex PCR, yet TCRdb's version contains in-frame clones alone and is incomplete. Altogether around 160,000 clones are present, 85% to 95% being singletons, with the ten largest covering roughly 2.1%. Seattle researchers signed up patients amid active infection and tracked them longitudinally.

The specimen sequenced was peripheral blood. V usage is TRBV19 and J usage is TRBJ1-1; TRBD1 is a possible D gene (5 bases). The receptor was isolated from an older woman with COVID-19, enrolled during active disease. In nucleotides, the CDR3 is TGTGCCAGTAGTCCCGGGGGGGTCATGAACACTGAAGCTTTCTTT. It yields the protein CASSPGGVMNTEAFF.